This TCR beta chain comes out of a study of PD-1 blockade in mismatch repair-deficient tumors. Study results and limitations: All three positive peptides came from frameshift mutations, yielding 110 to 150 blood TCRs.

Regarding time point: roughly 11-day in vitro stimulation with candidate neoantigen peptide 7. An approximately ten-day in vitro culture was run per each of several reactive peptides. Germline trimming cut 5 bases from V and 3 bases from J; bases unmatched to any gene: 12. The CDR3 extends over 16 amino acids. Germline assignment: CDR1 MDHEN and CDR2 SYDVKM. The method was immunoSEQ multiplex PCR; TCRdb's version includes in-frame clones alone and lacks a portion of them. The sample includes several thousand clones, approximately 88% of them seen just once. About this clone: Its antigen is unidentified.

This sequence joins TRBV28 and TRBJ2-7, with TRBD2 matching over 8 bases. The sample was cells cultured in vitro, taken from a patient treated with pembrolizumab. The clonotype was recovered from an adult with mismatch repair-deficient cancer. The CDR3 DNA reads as TGTGCCAGCAGTCCCGGGGGGGTGGTGGGCCGCTACGAGCAGTACTTC. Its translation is CASSPGGVVGRYEQYF.